These 27 T cell receptor beta chains came from one sample sequenced in a study of regulatory T cells in long-lasting Graves disease. CDR3-region Arm-PCR and iRepertoire HTBI primers produced the TCR beta libraries. One entry per CDR3 protein, called by TCRdb with MiXCR from the multiplex PCR reads. The data hold about 460,000 distinct CDR3 sequences, with approximately 15% observed a single time. Time point denoted: newly diagnosed GD, antithyroid drugs for less than 3 months. PBMCs were the source of the RNA used for TCR sequencing. The sample was also reused in another study, on T cells in Graves' hyperthyroidism and ophthalmopathy.

Sequences were derived from peripheral blood mononuclear cells (PBMCs), sampled at new diagnosis, from a patient treated with antithyroid drugs. The receptors stem from a woman aged 45-65 years with Graves disease.

This clonotype was detected ten times or more. One end of the junction does not line up with germline, which may come from a read error. The chain uses TRBV5-1 and TRBJ2-7; D call uncertain. This CDR3 has 13 residues. The germline V gene has CDR1 SGHRS and CDR2 YFSETQ. CDR3 sequence: CASSLYSSYEQYF. DNA for the CDR3: TGTGCCAGCAGCTTGTACTCTTCCTACGAGCAGTACTTC.

The V and J genes are TRBV7-9 and TRBJ2-1; 7 bases align to TRBD2. Germline lookup yields CDR1 SEHNR and CDR2 FQNEAQ (reference sequence). Trimming took 2 bases from V and 0 from J; bases not matched to a gene: 7. CDR3 length: 17 amino acids. The CDR3 is CASSLIYRGSSYNEQFF. CDR3 sequence (DNA): TGTGCCAGCAGCTTAATCTACCGCGGGAGCTCCTACAATGAGCAGTTCTTC.

This clonotype was observed many times. The V gene is TRBV28, the J gene TRBJ2-5; 8 bases agree with TRBD1. The CDR3 is made up of 13 amino acids. J lost 5 bases, V lost 7 bases, and 6 bases had no gene match. The germline V gene has CDR1 MDHEN and CDR2 SYDVKM. The CDR3 bases are TGTGCCAGCAACCAGGGGGCTTGGGAGACCCAGTACTTC. This sequence encodes CASNQGAWETQYF.

The chain uses TRBV3-1 and TRBJ2-2, with 11 bases fitting TRBD2. Germline values: CDR1 LGHDT, CDR2 YNNKEL (reference sequence). The CDR3 is made up of 15 amino acids. The ends lost 2 bases at V and 6 bases at J; junction bases unmatched: 2. The CDR3: CASSQILAGAGELFF. In DNA form, the CDR3 reads TGTGCCAGCAGCCAAATACTAGCGGGAGCCGGGGAGCTGTTTTTT. The whole variable domain, filled in from reference TRBV3-1 and TRBJ2-2, reads DTAVSQTPKYLVTQMGNDKSIKCEQNLGHDTMYWYKQDSKKFLKIMFSYNNKELIINETVPNRFSPKSPDKAHLNLHINSLELGDSAVYFCASSQILAGAGELFFGEGSRLTVL.

In this sample, this clonotype turned up many times. The chain employs TRBV10-3 and TRBJ1-2, with no clear D. The CDR3 totals 14 residues. V shed 10 bases and J shed 4 bases, with 19 bases lying between them. Germline V gene data show CDR1 as ENHRY and CDR2 as SYGVKD. The CDR3 loop is CATNDRTLGYGYTF. The CDR3 DNA reads as TGTGCCACCAATGACCGGACCCTGGGCTATGGCTACACCTTC.

As regards this clonotype: Possible read error: a much larger clone is one base away. The chain carries TRBV6-1 and TRBJ2-7, with D tentatively TRBD1 (7 bases). The CDR3 spans 15 residues. Germline lookup yields CDR1 MNHNS and CDR2 SASEGT. With 7 bases removed from V and 5 bases from J, the gap between germline ends came to 21 bases. Written as DNA, the CDR3 is TGTGCCAGCACCTTACGGGGGACAGAGAGAAACGAGCAGTACTTC. It encodes CASTLRGTERNEQYF.

This rearrangement joins TRBV2 to TRBJ2-1; TRBD2 matches at 11 bases. CDR1 SNHLY and CDR2 FYNNEI come from the germline V gene. With 4 bases clipped from V and 7 bases from J, the junction kept 15 bases outside the gene matches. There are 18 residues in the CDR3. The CDR3 nucleotides are TGTGCCAGCAGTGGAATTATCCGAGCTAGCGGGAGGCCGAATGAGCAGTTCTTC. Translation: CASSGIIRASGRPNEQFF.

This clonotype has at least ten counts. The chain uses TRBV7-3 and TRBJ2-1, with TRBD2 matching over 10 bases. Germline V CDR1 and CDR2: SGHTA, FQGTGA. V lost 4 bases and J lost 5; bases outside the gene matches: 2. The CDR3 is 14 residues long. CDR3 nucleotide sequence: TGTGCCAGCAGCTCTAGCGGGAGAGACAATGAGCAGTTCTTC. Translated, it gives CASSSSGRDNEQFF.

This clonotype was recorded many times. The chain couples TRBV12-3 or TRBV12-4 to TRBJ2-7; D possibly matches TRBD1 or TRBD2 (6 bases each). This CDR3 spans 15 amino acids. The V gene lost 3 bases and the J gene lost 0 bases, with 12 bases spanning the gap. DNA for the CDR3: TGTGCCAGCAGTTTGGGGGGCTCCATCTCCTACGAGCAGTACTTC. It codes for CASSLGGSISYEQYF.

This clonotype was recorded a few times. The chain employs TRBV14 and TRBJ2-1; D is undetermined. Looked up from germline, CDR1 is SGHDN and CDR2 is FVKESK. This CDR3 spans 14 amino acids. Trimming took off 3 bases at V and 4 bases at J, with 10 bases between the two ends. DNA for the CDR3: TGTGCCAGCAGCCAGATAGCCGCATACAATGAGCAGTTCTTC. Translating gives CASSQIAAYNEQFF.

Many counts were recorded for this clonotype. The chain has TRBV27 and TRBJ2-1, with D possibly TRBD1 on 6 matching bases. CDR3 length: 16 amino acids. V lost 2 bases, J lost 1 base, and 12 bases lay in between. From germline, CDR1 is MNHEY and CDR2 SMNVEV (reference sequence). The CDR3 DNA reads as TGTGCCAGCAGTTTAACAGGGCTCGCTTCCTACAATGAGCAGTTCTTC. This gives the protein CASSLTGLASYNEQFF.

The J gene is TRBJ1-6, the V gene TRBV20-1, with a possible D match to TRBD1 (5 bases). V dropped 0 bases and J dropped 4 bases, with 7 bases sitting between them. Looked up from germline, CDR1 is DFQATT and CDR2 is SNEGSKA (reference sequence). The CDR3 has 14 residues. This CDR3 reads CSARDGGYNSPLHF. DNA for the CDR3: TGCAGTGCTAGAGATGGGGGGTATAATTCACCCCTCCACTTT.

This chain links TRBV6-1 with TRBJ2-7; 8 nucleotides align to TRBD2. The junction had 6 bases not matched to a gene; V was cut back by 3 bases and J by 2 bases. This CDR3 has 15 residues. Germline CDR1 reads MNHNS; CDR2 reads SASEGT. The CDR3 DNA sequence: TGTGCCAGCAGTGATTGGGAAGCGGGAGCCTACGAGCAGTACTTC. It encodes CASSDWEAGAYEQYF.

There are a few counts of this clonotype. V and J are TRBV6-5 and TRBJ2-7, with 8 bases identical to TRBD2. Trimming cost V 2 bases and J 4 bases; bases outside gene matches: 10. The CDR3 has 16 amino acids. The V gene's germline CDR1 is MNHEY and CDR2 SVGAGI. The CDR3 spells CASSYGSGRDLYEQYF. CDR3 coding DNA: TGTGCCAGCAGTTACGGGAGCGGGAGAGATCTTTACGAGCAGTACTTC.

The rearrangement joins TRBV20-1 to TRBJ1-2; 10 bases fit TRBD1. The length of the CDR3 is 12 residues. Trimming at V came to 4 bases and at J to 7 bases, leaving 3 bases not matched to a gene. Germline V gene sequence: CDR1 DFQATT, CDR2 SNEGSKA (reference sequence). The CDR3 protein is CSANDRGPGYTF. In DNA form, the CDR3 reads TGCAGTGCTAACGACAGGGGGCCTGGCTACACCTTC.

Ten or more counts support this clonotype. This chain links TRBV15 with TRBJ2-7; D gene ambiguous. From germline, CDR1 is LNHNV and CDR2 YYDKDF (reference sequence). The CDR3 length is 14 residues. V was cut by 0 bases and J by 1 base, with 7 bases left in between. CDR3 loop: CATSRDLGSYEQYF. The CDR3 DNA sequence: TGTGCCACCAGCAGAGATCTGGGGTCCTACGAGCAGTACTTC.

The rearrangement links TRBV9 to TRBJ2-3; tentatively, D is TRBD2 (6 bases). The CDR3 extends over 15 amino acids. Trimming took off 0 bases at V and 5 bases at J, with 13 bases between the two ends. The germline CDR1 and CDR2 sequences are SGDLS and YYNGEE. The CDR3 DNA reads TGTGCCAGCAGCGTAGACGGGAGAAGGAAAGATACGCAGTATTTT. It encodes CASSVDGRRKDTQYF.

This clonotype showed up many times. The chain couples TRBV27 to TRBJ2-1, with D possibly TRBD2 on 8 matching bases. V lost 7 bases and J 4 bases, leaving 20 bases between the germline ends. The CDR3 is 16 amino acids. Germline V gene sequence: CDR1 MNHEY, CDR2 SMNVEV (reference sequence). CDR3 residues: CASTLRGLAGYNEQFF. The CDR3 DNA reads as TGTGCCAGCACCCTAAGGGGGCTAGCGGGTTACAATGAGCAGTTCTTC.

In this sample, this clonotype turned up many times. This chain uses TRBV6-1 with TRBJ2-1; a possible D gene is TRBD1 (6 bases). Germline CDR1 reads MNHNS; CDR2 reads SASEGT. The CDR3 has 15 residues. Trimming removed 5 bases from V and 4 bases from J, with 15 bases in between. The CDR3 DNA is TGTGCCAGCAGTCCTCAGACAGGCACGTACAATGAGCAGTTCTTC. This encodes CASSPQTGTYNEQFF.

This clonotype was picked up many times. The CDR3 is CASSVKYNEQFF. CDR3 in DNA: TGTGCCAGCAGCGTAAAGTACAATGAGCAGTTCTTC. V is TRBV9 and J is TRBJ2-1; D remains unclear. V lost 1 base and J lost 4, with 3 bases in between. Germline lookup yields CDR1 SGDLS and CDR2 YYNGEE. This CDR3 spans 12 amino acids. Complete variable domain (other parts from reference TRBV9 and TRBJ2-1): DSGVTQTPKHLITATGQRVTLRCSPRSGDLSVYWYQQSLDQGLQFLIQYYNGEERAKGNILERFSAQQFPDLHSELNLSSLELGDSALYFCASSVKYNEQFFGPGTRLTVL.

Details on this clonotype: A read error may account for a junction end that differs from germline. The genes are TRBV27 and TRBJ2-4, with unresolved D. CDR3 length: 13 residues. Germline V gene sequence: CDR1 MNHEY, CDR2 SMNVEV (reference sequence). CDR3 nucleotide sequence: TGTGCCAGCGGGGTACAAGCCAAAAACATTCGGTACTTC. Translated, it gives CASGVQAKNIRYF.

This clonotype was seen at least ten times. This rearrangement joins TRBV7-3 to TRBJ2-7, with TRBD2 as a possible D gene (6 bases). The CDR3 is 14 amino acids. Germline CDR1 SGHTA, CDR2 FQGTGA. Trimming pared 0 bases from V and 2 bases from J, leaving 8 bases between. The CDR3 DNA reads TGTGCCAGCAGCTTAACGGCGGGGACCTACGAGCAGTACTTC. Amino acids: CASSLTAGTYEQYF.

For this clonotype: This could be a read error, since a much larger clone is one nucleotide away. The rearrangement links TRBV7-9 to TRBJ1-2; D not certain. The CDR3 covers 15 residues. Trimming took 2 bases from V and 3 from J, leaving 13 bases between them. Per the germline V gene, CDR1 is SEHNR and CDR2 is FQNEAQ (reference sequence). The CDR3, as DNA: TGTGCCAGCAGCTTAATGTTCTCCGGCGACTATGGCTACACCTTC. Translated: CASSLMFSGDYGYTF.

This clonotype was seen more than once but under ten times. V is TRBV6-2 or TRBV6-3 and J is TRBJ1-3; no clear D. The CDR3 has 14 amino acids. V shed 7 bases and J shed 0 bases, with 10 bases lying between them. CDR1 is MNHEY, CDR2 SVGEGT, per germline. CDR3 in DNA: TGTGCCAGCACCGAGATCGACTCTGGAAACACCATATATTTT. Translated: CASTEIDSGNTIYF.

The chain links TRBV19 to TRBJ2-3, with 9 bases aligning to TRBD2. Germline V gene lookup returns CDR1 LNHDA and CDR2 SQIVND (reference sequence). The CDR3 consists of 15 residues. J gave up 1 base and V 10 bases, and 9 bases lay outside the gene matches. CDR3 sequence reads: CATREREVGTDTQYF. The CDR3 DNA sequence: TGTGCCACCCGGGAGCGGGAGGTCGGCACAGATACGCAGTATTTT.

This clonotype was seen a few times. The chain carries TRBV5-4 and TRBJ2-2, with D possibly TRBD2 on 6 matching bases. The V gene lost 0 bases and the J gene lost 2 bases, with 14 bases spanning the gap. Germline V gene lookup returns CDR1 SGHNT and CDR2 YYREEE (reference sequence). The CDR3 has 17 amino acids. The DNA of the CDR3 is TGTGCCAGCAGCTTGGACGGACTAAATGCAAACACCGGGGAGCTGTTTTTT. It codes for CASSLDGLNANTGELFF.

This clonotype was counted many times. The chain employs TRBV12-3 or TRBV12-4 and TRBJ2-7; D unresolved. The CDR3 sequence is 14 residues long. Trimming took 1 base from V and 0 from J, leaving 7 bases between them. The DNA of the CDR3 is TGTGCCAGCAGTTTAGGGGAATTCTCCTACGAGCAGTACTTC. Amino acid sequence: CASSLGEFSYEQYF.